This record looks at one T cell receptor beta chain sequence and its context. Its target is not known. V was pared by 5 bases and J by 5 bases, with 5 bases of the junction left unmatched. Per germline, CDR1 MNHEY and CDR2 SVGEGT. This CDR3 is 14 amino acids long. The entry originates in a study of T cell repertoires in cytomegalovirus infection. Regarding the study as a whole: CMV-specific TCR beta clonotypes restricted by HLA-C were the ones dominating the ex vivo response. Carriers of CMV and the relevant HLA type were discriminated by public TCR beta frequency.

Using its own MiXCR run on the reads, TCRdb lists one record per CDR3 protein. The table includes about 50,000 distinct CDR3 sequences, 20% detected once. The TCR comes from a human donor in good health (CMV status not recorded). Some clones in this sample may be carry-over from other donors' samples. The rearrangement links TRBV6-2 or TRBV6-3 to TRBJ2-2; 7 positions agree with TRBD2. Sequenced here: CD8+ T cells from cultured PBMCs, sampled from culture after CMV antigen stimulation. The CDR3 is CASSVQGGTGELFF. CDR3 DNA: TGTGCCAGCAGTGTTCAGGGAGGGACCGGGGAGCTGTTTTTT.